The 10 T cell receptor beta chains presented below share a single source sample, sequenced in a study of long-term antiretroviral therapy in people with HIV. At the survey level, the v3.0 immunoSEQ assay was run. Generated by immunoSEQ multiplex PCR, the TCRdb table keeps only in-frame clones and is missing some. Counted here are some 40,000 clones, over 90% occurring once; the ten biggest clones make up 2.2%. The input for sequencing was unsorted PBMCs, taken approximately 9.5 years after starting antiretroviral therapy. The origin of the receptors is a man aged 25 to 40 with HIV.

The V and J genes are TRBV5-8 and TRBJ2-1, with 9 bases identical to TRBD1. CDR1 SGHTS and CDR2 YDEGEE come from the germline V gene. The ends lost 6 bases at V and 4 bases at J; junction bases unmatched: 20. This CDR3 has 19 amino acids. CDR3 nucleotides: TGTGCCAGCACCCCGGGGCACCGGGACAGGGATCGGGTGTACAATGAGCAGTTCTTC. Translation gives CASTPGHRDRDRVYNEQFF.

This sequence joins TRBV5-1 and TRBJ1-2; a possible D gene is TRBD1 (5 bases). The CDR3 has 15 amino acids. The germline V gene encodes CDR1 SGHRS and CDR2 YFSETQ. Trimming pared 3 bases from V and 0 bases from J, leaving 12 bases between. The CDR3 DNA follows: TGCGCCAGCAGCTCACAGGACAACTCTAACTATGGCTACACCTTC. This sequence encodes CASSSQDNSNYGYTF. Together with reference TRBV5-1 and TRBJ1-2, the CDR3 gives the full variable domain: KAGVTQTPRYLIKTRGQQVTLSCSPISGHRSVSWYQQTPGQGLQFLFEYFSETQRNKGNFPGRFSGRQFSNSRSEMNVSTLELGDSALYLCASSSQDNSNYGYTFGSGTRLTVV.

The chain combines TRBV7-2 with TRBJ2-1; 11 bases fit TRBD2. The junction had 6 bases not matched to a gene; V was cut back by 3 bases and J by 8 bases. This CDR3 region has 15 residues. Germline V CDR1 and CDR2: SGHTA, FQGNSA. For the CDR3, the DNA is TGTGCCAGCAGCTTGGAAGCTAGCGGGGGGTATGAGCAGTTCTTC. Amino acids: CASSLEASGGYEQFF.

The chain has TRBV10-2 and TRBJ1-6; D call uncertain. The CDR3 loop spans 13 amino acids. V dropped 3 bases and J dropped 6 bases, with 6 bases sitting between them. Per germline, CDR1 WSHSY and CDR2 SAAADI. The CDR3 DNA sequence: TGCGCCAGCAGTGAACAGCTTAATTCACCCCTCCACTTT. Translated: CASSEQLNSPLHF.

The chain recombines TRBV10-3 with TRBJ2-3, with TRBD1 matching over 8 bases. CDR1 is ENHRY and CDR2 is SYGVKD in the germline V gene. V shed 5 bases, J shed 4 bases, and the junction held 5 bases outside the gene matches. The CDR3 is 14 amino acids. DNA for the CDR3: TGTGCCATCAGTCCAGGGGGCGGCGCAGATACGCAGTATTTT. It encodes CAISPGGGADTQYF.

The chain recombines TRBV14 with TRBJ1-2; D may be TRBD1 (6 bases). Trimming left V 0 bases short and J 4 bases short, with 9 bases between. CDR1 is SGHDN and CDR2 is FVKESK in the germline V gene. The CDR3 runs to 14 residues. This CDR3 is CASSQDRGAYGYTF. The CDR3 DNA is TGTGCCAGCAGCCAAGATCGGGGGGCCTATGGCTACACCTTC. Full variable domain (outside the CDR3, taken from reference TRBV14 and TRBJ1-2): EAGVTQFPSHSVIEKGQTVTLRCDPISGHDNLYWYRRVMGKEIKFLLHFVKESKQDESGMPNNRFLAERTGGTYSTLKVQPAELEDSGVYFCASSQDRGAYGYTFGSGTRLTVV.

The chain uses TRBV2 and TRBJ1-1; D gene ambiguous. V was shortened by 6 bases and J by 1 base, with 12 bases between the two germline ends. Germline CDR1 reads SNHLY; CDR2 reads FYNNEI. The CDR3 covers 14 residues. Here the CDR3 reads CASRLRSSNTEAFF. The CDR3 coding sequence is TGTGCCAGCAGGCTCAGGAGTTCGAACACTGAAGCTTTCTTT.

This chain's CDR3 is CASSHREDNSPLHF. For the CDR3, the DNA is TGTGCCAGCTCACACAGGGAGGATAATTCACCCCTCCACTTT. V is TRBV18 and J is TRBJ1-6; D perhaps matches TRBD1 (6 bases). V was cut by 4 bases and J by 5 bases, with 9 bases left in between. This CDR3 contains 14 residues. CDR1 is KGHSH, CDR2 LQKENI, per germline.

The gene calls are TRBV7-3 and TRBJ2-5; D possibly matches TRBD1 or TRBD2 (5 bases each). Trimming left V 4 bases short and J 1 base short, with 7 bases between. Germline V gives CDR1 SGHTA, CDR2 FQGTGA. The length of the CDR3 is 13 residues. This CDR3 is CASSSGAQETQYF. The CDR3 nucleotides are TGTGCCAGCAGCTCCGGGGCCCAAGAGACCCAGTACTTC. The variable domain in full, completed from reference TRBV7-3 and TRBJ2-5, reads GAGVSQTPSNKVTEKGKYVELRCDPISGHTALYWYRQSLGQGPEFLIYFQGTGAADDSGLPNDRFFAVRPEGSVSTLKIQRTERGDSAVYLCASSSGAQETQYFGPGTRLLVL.

The rearrangement joins TRBV10-3 to TRBJ2-7; D call uncertain. Trimming shortened V by 2 bases and J by 6 bases, and 11 bases separated the two germline ends. The length of the CDR3 is 13 residues. Germline values: CDR1 ENHRY, CDR2 SYGVKD. CDR3 bases: TGTGCCATCAGTGAGCCCCCCAGAGCCGAGCAGTACGTC. It translates to CAISEPPRAEQYV.